A selection of T cell receptor beta chains follows, all from one sample in a study of T cell responses to AZD1222 COVID-19 vaccine. The table came from immunoSEQ multiplex PCR; TCRdb's copy has only in-frame clones and leaves some out. This sample has approximately 270,000 clones, with 94% found just once. Sequencing used peripheral blood, obtained 28 days after the second AZD1222 dose. The source is an adult who received the AZD1222 COVID-19 vaccine. Both conserved end residues are part of each CDR3. The D gene is left open where the match is weak. Clone sizes are given selectively: once, few, many, or a class where the clone is expanded.

clone size	V gene	D gene	J gene	CDR3 protein	CDR3 DNA
.	TRBV18	TRBD1	TRBJ1-4	CASSPGKGAGEKLFF	TGTGCCAGCTCTCCCGGTAAGGGGGCAGGCGAAAAACTGTTTTTT
.	TRBV7-9	TRBD2	TRBJ2-2	CASSLIAGGDTGELFF	TGTGCCAGCAGCTTAATAGCGGGAGGGGACACCGGGGAGCTGTTTTTT
.	TRBV5-1	TRBD2	TRBJ2-1	CASSLTLAGAEDEQFF	TGCGCCAGCAGCTTGACGCTAGCGGGAGCCGAAGATGAGCAGTTCTTC
once	TRBV15	.	TRBJ1-2	CATSRDAGRSAF	TGTGCCACCAGCAGAGATGCGGGCCGCTCTGCCTTC
once	TRBV21-1	.	TRBJ2-7	CASSQTKGQGGLYEQYF	TGTGCCAGCAGCCAAACTAAAGGACAGGGGGGGCTCTACGAGCAGTACTTC
.	TRBV2	.	TRBJ2-7	CASKQWGYEQYF	TGTGCCAGCAAACAATGGGGCTACGAGCAGTACTTC
.	TRBV11-3	.	TRBJ1-2	CASSLNRRVDYGYTF	TGTGCCAGCAGCTTAAACAGACGAGTGGACTATGGCTACACCTTC
.	TRBV12-5	TRBD2	TRBJ2-1	CASGGQRDYNEQFF	TGTGCTAGTGGAGGGCAGCGGGACTACAATGAGCAGTTCTTC
.	TRBV5-4	.	TRBJ2-7	CASSLANRRSSYEQYF	TGTGCCAGCAGCTTGGCCAACAGGCGGAGCTCCTACGAGCAGTACTTC
.	TRBV2	.	TRBJ2-3	CAMGRGYPTDTQYF	TGTGCCATGGGGAGAGGCTACCCCACAGATACGCAGTATTTT
.	TRBV28	.	TRBJ1-5	CASSLGGGSQPQHF	TGTGCCAGCAGCTTGGGGGGGGGAAGTCAGCCCCAGCATTTT
once	TRBV3-1/TRBV3-2	.	TRBJ2-7	CASSHGTPAYEQYF	TGTGCCAGCAGCCACGGGACTCCCGCCTACGAGCAGTACTTC
.	TRBV7-3	.	TRBJ2-1	CASSSRGKSYNEQFF	TGTGCCAGCAGCTCCCGCGGGAAATCCTACAATGAGCAGTTCTTC
.	TRBV28	TRBD2	TRBJ2-3	CASSQTSGSRSDTQYF	TGTGCCAGCAGCCAGACAAGCGGGAGCAGGTCAGATACGCAGTATTTT
.	TRBV7-9	TRBD2	TRBJ2-3	CASSRDYGTDTQYF	TGTGCCAGCAGCCGGGACTACGGCACAGATACGCAGTATTTT
.	TRBV2	.	TRBJ2-3	CASSEALGTKF	TGTGCCAGCAGTGAAGCGCTTGGGACAAAATTT
.	TRBV28	TRBD2	TRBJ2-3	CASSSLAGEGDTQYF	TGTGCCAGCAGCTCTCTAGCGGGAGAGGGGGATACGCAGTATTTT
.	TRBV7-9	TRBD2	TRBJ2-7	CASSPPGGGRRNEQYF	TGTGCCAGCAGCCCCCCCGGGGGGGGGAGGAGGAACGAGCAGTACTTC
.	TRBV18	.	TRBJ1-2	CASSPRDNYGYTF	TGTGCCAGCTCACCACGGGACAACTATGGCTACACCTTC
.	TRBV28	.	TRBJ1-4	CASSIQGMSEKLFF	TGTGCCAGCAGTATCCAGGGCATGAGTGAAAAACTGTTTTTT
once	TRBV5-1	.	TRBJ2-5	CASKDRQGGETQYF	TGCGCCAGCAAGGATCGACAGGGAGGAGAGACCCAGTACTTC
.	TRBV6-5	.	TRBJ2-7	CASTDSYEQYF	TGTGCCAGCACCGACTCCTACGAGCAGTACTTC
.	TRBV2	.	TRBJ1-2	CASSLGAQGGRGYTF	TGTGCCAGCAGTTTGGGGGCCCAGGGTGGCAGGGGCTACACCTTC
.	TRBV27	.	TRBJ2-3	CASSFGDTDTQYF	TGTGCCAGCAGTTTCGGGGACACAGATACGCAGTATTTT
.	TRBV10-1	.	TRBJ1-1	CAISGWRVDTEAFF	TGCGCCATCTCTGGATGGAGGGTGGACACTGAAGCTTTCTTT
.	TRBV28	.	TRBJ1-2	CASSLSGYTF	TGTGCCAGCAGTTTGTCGGGCTACACCTTC
once	TRBV14	TRBD2	TRBJ2-7	CASSRRSAGPYEQYF	TGTGCCAGCAGCCGCCGATCAGCGGGGCCATACGAGCAGTACTTC
.	TRBV21-1	.	TRBJ2-3	CASSKVRGADTQYF	TGTGCCAGCAGCAAAGTCCGGGGCGCAGATACGCAGTATTTT
.	TRBV6-5	.	TRBJ1-5	CATTLPTENQPQHF	TGTGCCACAACCCTTCCGACTGAGAATCAGCCCCAGCATTTT
.	TRBV21-1	.	TRBJ1-3	CASVQEWGFGNTIYF	.
.	TRBV5-6	.	TRBJ1-3	CASSLGGGSSGNTIYF	TGTGCCAGCAGCTTGGGTGGCGGGAGCTCTGGAAACACCATATATTTT
.	TRBV19	.	TRBJ1-5	CASSLQGGQPQHF	TGTGCCAGTAGCCTACAGGGAGGTCAGCCCCAGCATTTT
few	TRBV6-4	TRBD2	TRBJ2-3	CASSDASGSTDTQYF	TGTGCCAGCAGTGACGCTAGCGGGAGCACAGATACGCAGTATTTT
.	TRBV2	TRBD1	TRBJ1-5	CASSGDRGQPQHF	TGTGCCAGCAGTGGAGACAGGGGTCAGCCCCAGCATTTT
.	TRBV11-3	.	TRBJ2-1	CASSSGIYNEQFF	TGTGCCAGCAGCTCCGGGATATACAATGAGCAGTTCTTC
.	TRBV5-1	.	TRBJ1-2	CASSLRDRPNYGYTF	TGCGCCAGCAGCCTAAGGGACCGACCTAACTATGGCTACACCTTC
.	TRBV6-5	.	TRBJ2-7	CASSSDGTNEQYF	TGTGCCAGCAGCTCGGACGGGACCAACGAGCAGTACTTC
.	TRBV6-5	.	TRBJ1-2	CASRSQTLGYGYTF	TGTGCCAGCAGGTCCCAGACCCTCGGGTATGGCTACACCTTC
.	TRBV6-2/TRBV6-3	TRBD2	TRBJ2-1	CASSYSATSGYNEQFF	TGTGCCAGCAGTTACTCAGCAACTAGCGGATACAATGAGCAGTTCTTC
.	TRBV3-1/TRBV3-2	TRBD2	TRBJ2-2	CASSRYSGANTGELFF	TGTGCCAGCAGCCGGTATAGCGGGGCGAACACCGGGGAGCTGTTTTTT
.	TRBV9	.	TRBJ1-1	CASGRDGHTEAFF	TGTGCCAGCGGCAGGGATGGACACACTGAAGCTTTCTTT
.	TRBV9	.	TRBJ2-7	CASSVQPTYEQYF	TGTGCCAGCAGCGTCCAACCCACCTACGAGCAGTACTTC
.	TRBV7-9	.	TRBJ2-2	CASSLAPAGVSTGELFF	TGTGCCAGCAGCTTAGCGCCTGCAGGTGTGAGCACCGGGGAGCTGTTTTTT
.	TRBV12-3/TRBV12-4	.	TRBJ1-5	CASSSSQVQHF	TGTGCCAGCAGTTCCTCCCAGGTCCAGCATTTT
.	TRBV19	.	TRBJ1-6	CASSTEQGGGSPLHF	TGTGCCAGTAGTACCGAACAGGGTGGTGGTTCACCCCTCCACTTT
.	TRBV5-6	TRBD1	TRBJ1-1	CASRPDRGNTEAFF	TGTGCCAGCCGGCCGGACAGGGGGAACACTGAAGCTTTCTTT
.	TRBV27	.	TRBJ2-7	CASSFQGIGNEQYF	TGTGCCAGCAGTTTTCAGGGGATAGGAAACGAGCAGTACTTC
.	TRBV7-6	TRBD2	TRBJ2-1	CASSLGAGDYNEQFF	TGTGCCAGCAGCTTGGGAGCGGGAGACTACAATGAGCAGTTCTTC
.	TRBV18	TRBD1	TRBJ1-1	CASSPQGTVISFF	TGTGCCAGCTCACCCCAGGGGACAGTAATATCTTTCTTT
.	TRBV6-5	TRBD1	TRBJ1-2	CASTAPGQGTYGYTF	TGTGCCAGCACCGCCCCGGGACAGGGAACCTATGGCTACACCTTC
once	TRBV6-5	TRBD1	TRBJ2-7	CATRPGTVLYEQYF	TGTGCCACCCGACCCGGGACAGTTCTCTACGAGCAGTACTTC